Reported below is one T cell receptor beta chain. Clones were read by immunoSEQ multiplex PCR, and TCRdb kept only the in-frame ones, dropping some. This table holds 2 million to 2.5 million clones, 80% to 95% found once. Germline V gene lookup returns CDR1 SGHTS and CDR2 YDEGEE. CDR3 length equals 19 residues. The trim removed 2 bases at V and 0 bases at J, leaving 8 bases unmatched. This sample is drawn from a study of shared clonotypes between healthy human individuals. V and J are TRBV5-8 and TRBJ2-5; 15 bases fit TRBD2. The material sequenced was naive CD4+ T cells from PBMCs. The sample's subset: CD45RA+ positively selected. This clonotype was sampled from a man aged 18-30 years in good health. Some clones in this sample may be carry-over from other donors' samples. The CDR3 reads CASSFDKGLAGGNQETQYF. The CDR3 nucleotides read TGTGCCAGCAGCTTCGACAAGGGACTAGCGGGAGGAAACCAAGAGACCCAGTACTTC. The full variable domain, in which reference TRBV5-8 and TRBJ2-5 provide the parts outside the CDR3, is EAGVTQSPTHLIKTRGQQATLRCSPISGHTSVYWYQQALGLGLQFLLWYDEGEERNRGNFPPRFSGRQFPNYSSELNVNALELEDSALYLCASSFDKGLAGGNQETQYFGPGTRLLVL.